This is a list of T cell receptor beta chains from one sample in a study of brain T cells in children with intractable seizures. TCRdb's copy holds only in-frame clones and misses some; the assay was immunoSEQ multiplex PCR. The data hold 5,000 or so clones, with about 92% observed a single time. The sequencing here drew on resected brain tissue, taken at surgery. Receptor source: a boy under three years old with focal cortical dysplasia and intractable seizures. Each CDR3 is given with its conserved first and last residue. D genes are given only for firm matches. A row's size may be missing; if present it is once, few, many or a size class.

v_call	d_call	clone_size	j_call	cdr3_nt	cdr3_aa
TRBV4-2	.	.	TRBJ1-4	TGTGCCAGCAGCCGAGGACAGCTTAATGAAAAACTGTTTTTT	CASSRGQLNEKLFF
TRBV12-3/TRBV12-4	TRBD1	.	TRBJ1-5	TGTGCCAGCAGTCTCAGGGGGACTCAGCCCCAGCATTTT	CASSLRGTQPQHF
TRBV21-1	.	.	TRBJ2-7	TGTGCCAGCAGCAATGAGACGAACCACCCGTCCTCGTCCTACGAGCAGTACTTC	CASSNETNHPSSSYEQYF
TRBV6-5	TRBD2	few	TRBJ2-7	TGTGCCAGCCAACGGACTAGCTACTCCTACGAGCAGTACTTC	CASQRTSYSYEQYF
TRBV20-1	TRBD2	.	TRBJ2-7	TGCAGTGCTAGTCGGACTAGCGGGAGAGGGTACGAGCAGTACTTC	CSASRTSGRGYEQYF
TRBV3-1/TRBV3-2	.	.	TRBJ2-6	TGTGCCAGCAGCCCCAGGGTCTCTGGGGCCAACGTCCTGACTTTC	CASSPRVSGANVLTF
TRBV6-1	TRBD1	once	TRBJ1-5	TGTGCCAGCAGTGAAGCGCTGACAGGGGGCAATCAGCCCCAGCATTTT	CASSEALTGGNQPQHF
TRBV5-6	.	few	TRBJ1-6	TGTGCCAGCAGCTTGAGGGACATTTATTCACCCCTCCACTTT	CASSLRDIYSPLHF
TRBV3-1/TRBV3-2	TRBD1	.	TRBJ2-5	TGTGCCAGCAGCCAAGATCTCCGGACAGGGGAGGAGACCCAGTACTTC	CASSQDLRTGEETQYF
TRBV27	.	.	TRBJ2-7	TGTGCCAGCAGTTTATGGGACGGGTACGAGCAGTACTTC	CASSLWDGYEQYF
TRBV11-2	.	once	TRBJ2-2	TGTGCCAGCAGCTTAGGGTTCACCGGGGAGCTGTTTTTT	CASSLGFTGELFF
TRBV5-4	TRBD1	.	TRBJ1-3	TGTGCCAGCAACGAAAGCTTCAGGGGGGGCGCTGGAAACACCATATATTTT	CASNESFRGGAGNTIYF
TRBV18	.	.	TRBJ1-2	TGTGCCAGCTCACCACCTTCCCGCTTAACCTATGGCTACACCTTC	CASSPPSRLTYGYTF
TRBV7-6	.	few	TRBJ1-6	TGTGCCAGCAGCTCCGCGGGGGGTAGGCGGTCGATGCCCCTCCACTTT	CASSSAGGRRSMPLHF
TRBV27	TRBD2	.	TRBJ2-7	TGTGCCAGCAGTATAACTAGCGGGGAGACCTACGAGCAGTACTTC	CASSITSGETYEQYF
TRBV4-1	TRBD1	.	TRBJ2-3	TGCGCCAGCAGCCAACGGACAGGGGGATTGGTCACAGATACGCAGTATTTT	CASSQRTGGLVTDTQYF
TRBV11-2	.	.	TRBJ2-3	TGTGCCAGCAGCTTAAACAGGATCAGCACAGATACGCAGTATTTT	CASSLNRISTDTQYF
TRBV3-1/TRBV3-2	TRBD1	.	TRBJ2-3	TGTGCCAGCAGCCCGGGACAGGGGGTCACAGATACGCAGTATTTT	CASSPGQGVTDTQYF
TRBV4-1	TRBD2	.	TRBJ2-7	TGCGCCAGCAGCCAAGGGGTAGCGGGGGGACCCTCCTACGAGCAGTACTTC	CASSQGVAGGPSYEQYF
TRBV19	.	.	TRBJ2-1	TGTGCCAGTAGTATACTGGGGTACAATGAGCAGTTCTTC	CASSILGYNEQFF
TRBV7-9	.	.	TRBJ1-2	TGTGCCAGCAGCTTATTACTCGGACAGATAAACTATGGCTACACCTTC	CASSLLLGQINYGYTF
TRBV7-6	.	.	TRBJ2-5	TGTGCCAGCAGCTTAGCGGGGTACCAAGAGACCCAGTACTTC	CASSLAGYQETQYF
TRBV27	.	.	TRBJ2-1	TGTGCCAGCAGTTCAACAGGGAGCTCCTACAATGAGCAGTTCTTC	CASSSTGSSYNEQFF
TRBV9	.	.	TRBJ2-3	TGTGCCAGCAGCGTAGGGGTAGGATTCACAGATACGCAGTATTTT	CASSVGVGFTDTQYF
TRBV13	TRBD1	.	TRBJ2-5	TGTGCCAGCACCCAACTCGGGACAGATCCCCGGGAGACCCAGTACTTC	CASTQLGTDPRETQYF
TRBV6-4	TRBD2	.	TRBJ2-7	TGTGCCAGCAGTGACTTCACATTATTTGTGTCGGGGTGGCTTCTAGCGGGACCCTACGAGCAGTACTTC	CASSDFTLFVSGWLLAGPYEQYF
TRBV9	.	.	TRBJ2-3	TGTGCCAGCAGCGGTGGGGGGGGCTCCACAGATACGCAGTATTTT	CASSGGGGSTDTQYF
TRBV25-1	TRBD1	.	TRBJ1-1	TGTGCCAGCAGTGTCCACAGGGGGCGTGAAGCTTTCTTT	CASSVHRGREAFF
TRBV2	.	.	TRBJ1-5	TGTGCCAGCAGGCTCAGGGGAAATCAGCCCCAGCATTTT	CASRLRGNQPQHF
TRBV3-1/TRBV3-2	TRBD1	.	TRBJ1-1	TGTGCCAGCAGCCAAGGAATGAGGCAGGGGGCTCCGAACACTGAAGCTTTCTTT	CASSQGMRQGAPNTEAFF
TRBV6-5	.	.	TRBJ2-7	TGTGCCAGCAGGGGGACATCGTCCTACGAGCAGTACTTC	CASRGTSSYEQYF
TRBV7-6	TRBD2	.	TRBJ2-2	TGTGCCAGCAGCTTATTATCGGGGGGGAACACCGGGGAGCTGTTTTTT	CASSLLSGGNTGELFF
TRBV5-4	TRBD1	.	TRBJ2-7	TGTGCCAGCAGCTTGGAGGGGACAGGAGGGTACGAGCAGTACTTC	CASSLEGTGGYEQYF
TRBV4-3	TRBD2	.	TRBJ2-7	TGCGCCAGCAGCATGCGGGAGTCCCCCTACGAGCAGTACTTC	CASSMRESPYEQYF
TRBV6-5	.	.	TRBJ2-1	TGTGCCAGCAGCAACTTGTACAATGAGCAGTTCTTC	CASSNLYNEQFF
TRBV6-4	.	.	TRBJ2-3	TGTGCCAGCAGTGTGAAAGGGGAGGCAGATACGCAGTATTTT	CASSVKGEADTQYF
TRBV6-6	.	.	TRBJ2-3	TGTGCCAGCAGTTACTTGTCCACAGATACGCAGTATTTT	CASSYLSTDTQYF
TRBV4-1	.	.	TRBJ1-1	TGCGCCAGCAGCCAAGATAGGACAGCGAACACTGAAGCTTTCTTT	CASSQDRTANTEAFF
TRBV4-1	TRBD1	.	TRBJ2-7	TGCGCCAGCAGCCAAGATGATTACGGACAGGGGAGCTCCTACGAGCAGTACTTC	CASSQDDYGQGSSYEQYF
TRBV24-1	.	.	TRBJ1-5	TGTGCCACCAGTGACATAAAATTAAGGAATCAGCCCCAGCATTTT	CATSDIKLRNQPQHF
TRBV5-1	.	.	TRBJ2-7	TGCGCCAGCAGCTTGTACACGACCTCCTACGAGCAGTACTTC	CASSLYTTSYEQYF
TRBV2	.	.	TRBJ1-4	TGTGCCAGCAGTGTATCTGGGACCGCGGATGAAAAACTGTTTTTT	CASSVSGTADEKLFF
TRBV6-1	.	.	TRBJ1-2	TGTGCCAGCACCGGTCGGCCACATAACTATGGCTACACCTTC	CASTGRPHNYGYTF
TRBV9	.	.	TRBJ1-2	TGTGCCAGCAGCGTACAGTTTGGGTTGGGCTACACCTTC	CASSVQFGLGYTF
TRBV5-1	TRBD1	.	TRBJ2-1	TGCGCCAGCAGTGTTGACAGGGGTCACAATGAGCAGTTCTTC	CASSVDRGHNEQFF